The 5 T cell receptor beta chains below all came from one sample that was sequenced in a study of blood T cell repertoires in COVID-19. Generated by immunoSEQ multiplex PCR, the TCRdb table keeps only in-frame clones and is missing some. This table has 130,000 to 150,000 clones, 85% appearing once. The specimen sequenced was PBMCs or T cells enriched from blood (not recorded which). The receptors were sampled from a woman aged 40 to 50 who had recovered from COVID-19.

In its sample, this clone was seen once. At one boundary the junction diverges from the germline segment, which might be a read error. The J gene is TRBJ2-5, the V gene TRBV7-7, with a weak D call TRBD2 (5 bases). Looked up from germline, CDR1 is SSHAT and CDR2 is FNYEAQ (reference sequence). The CDR3 extends over 15 amino acids. CDR3 DNA sequence: TGTGCTAGCAGCCCCGTACCCGATTTAGGGAGTCGTCGGTACTTC. Its protein product is CASSPVPDLGSRRYF.

There are a few counts of this clone. CDR3 sequence reads: CASSAVNEKLFF. CDR3 nucleotides: TGTGCCAGCAGTGCCGTGAATGAAAAACTGTTTTTT. V usage is TRBV25-1 and J usage is TRBJ1-4; D is ambiguous. Germline V gives CDR1 MGHDK, CDR2 SYGVNS. The CDR3 consists of 12 residues. V lost 4 bases to trimming and J lost 5 bases, with 5 bases between them.

The rearrangement links TRBV5-1 to TRBJ1-1, with D possibly TRBD1 on 5 matching bases. Germline CDR1 SGHRS, CDR2 YFSETQ. Trimming took 5 bases from V and 4 from J, leaving 18 bases between them. The CDR3 runs to 15 residues. The chain's CDR3 is CASRMTVSEGTEAFF. In nucleotides, the CDR3 is TGCGCCAGCAGAATGACAGTTTCCGAAGGCACTGAAGCTTTCTTT.

The chain has TRBV27 and TRBJ1-1; D ambiguous. Germline V lookup: CDR1 MNHEY, CDR2 SMNVEV (reference sequence). V lost 5 bases, J lost 0 bases, and 10 bases lay in between. There are 14 residues in the CDR3. Here the CDR3 reads CASSQSGLNTEAFF. For the CDR3, the DNA is TGTGCCAGCAGTCAGTCAGGCCTGAACACTGAAGCTTTCTTT.

This rearrangement joins TRBV7-9 to TRBJ2-1; 14 bases fit TRBD2. V shed 5 bases, J shed 8 bases, and the junction held 5 bases outside the gene matches. Germline lookup yields CDR1 SEHNR and CDR2 FQNEAQ (reference sequence). The CDR3 runs to 15 residues. The chain's CDR3 is CASSPTSGGAYEQFF. CDR3 DNA: TGTGCCAGCAGCCCGACTAGCGGGGGGGCATATGAGCAGTTCTTC.